The clone carrying this T cell receptor (beta chain) was detected ten times or more. This record belongs to a study of T-cell reconstitution after alpha-beta-depleted transplantation in children. Germline V gene sequence: CDR1 MNHEY, CDR2 SVGAGI. With 0 bases removed from V and 1 base from J, the gap between germline ends came to 7 bases. The CDR3 spans 14 residues. Molecular barcoding with unique molecular identifiers was used for the TCRbeta library. TCRdb processed the PCR reads anew with MiXCR; each CDR3 protein has one entry. Of 600,000 to 700,000 distinct CDR3 sequences listed, around a sixth are singletons.

The receptor was derived from a human donor who donated a stem cell graft to a child with acute myeloid leukemia. The chain joins TRBV6-5 to TRBJ2-7; D ambiguous. Source: PBMCs from the stem cell graft donor, taken from the stem cell graft. As DNA, the CDR3 is TGTGCCAGCAGTTACTCGCTCAGTTCCTACGAGCAGTACTTC. This sequence encodes CASSYSLSSYEQYF.